Each of the 27 T cell receptor beta chains below was sequenced from the same sample in a study of human T cells and chemical hapten exposure. The time point is: patch test 2, 6 weeks after DPC sensitization. Documented treatment: therapeutic diphenylcyclopropenone sensitization with weekly scalp DPC. TCRdb reprocessed the RACE reads via MiXCR and lists one record per CDR3 protein. The table records approximately 28,000 distinct CDR3 sequences, approximately 9% of them present only once. The input for sequencing was whole blood, taken in connection with sensitization to the hapten diphenylcyclopropenone (DPC). These receptors were obtained from a man aged 30-40 years with alopecia areata. Some clones in this sample may be carry-over from other donors' samples.

By sample fraction, this clonotype is medium-sized (0.01 to 0.1%). J is TRBJ2-7 and V is TRBV6-5, with D perhaps TRBD1 or TRBD2 (5 bases each). CDR3 length equals 14 residues. V lost 2 bases to trimming and J lost 2 bases, with 10 bases between them. Per germline, CDR1 MNHEY and CDR2 SVGAGI. In DNA form, the CDR3 reads TGTGCCAGCAGTTACCTGGGACGGGCCTACGAGCAGTACTTC. Protein sequence: CASSYLGRAYEQYF.

The chain joins TRBV28 to TRBJ2-7; TRBD1 aligns across 7 bases. With V trimmed by 7 bases and J by 5 bases, 8 bases remained unmatched. Germline V gene lookup returns CDR1 MDHEN and CDR2 SYDVKM. This CDR3 contains 13 residues. The CDR3 DNA sequence: TGTGCCAGCACCCGGCCAGGGGGAAACGAGCAGTACTTC. This encodes CASTRPGGNEQYF.

This clonotype was counted between two and nine times. The chain couples TRBV19 to TRBJ2-3, with D unclear. The CDR3 length is 13 residues. Trimming left V 6 bases short and J 4 bases short, with 11 bases between. Germline CDR1 LNHDA, CDR2 SQIVND (reference sequence). CDR3 in DNA: TGTGCCAGTAGCCCCCGATTGGCAGATACGCAGTATTTT. Its translation is CASSPRLADTQYF.

This clonotype has at least ten counts. The chain joins TRBV6-2 or TRBV6-3 to TRBJ2-1; D might be TRBD2 (5 bases). The CDR3 is 16 amino acids. The germline V gene has CDR1 MNHEY and CDR2 SVGEGT. Trimming took off 2 bases at V and 4 bases at J, with 15 bases between the two ends. CDR3 protein: CASSYLGEPKYNEQFF. In DNA, the CDR3 is TGTGCCAGCAGTTACCTCGGGGAACCGAAATACAATGAGCAGTTCTTC.

The rearrangement uses TRBV3-1 and TRBJ2-7, with unresolved D. Trimming took off 1 base at V and 6 bases at J, with 16 bases between the two ends. The CDR3 is made up of 15 amino acids. CDR1 is LGHDT, CDR2 YNNKEL, per germline (reference sequence). CDR3 coding DNA: TGTGCCAGCAGCCAAGTAGCAGGCTCCTGGGTCGAGCAGTACTTC. Amino acids: CASSQVAGSWVEQYF.

This clonotype was observed many times. The chain joins TRBV6-2 or TRBV6-3 to TRBJ1-5, with TRBD1 as a possible D gene (5 bases). Trimming removed 0 bases at V and 5 bases at J, with 14 bases between. CDR1 is MNHEY and CDR2 is SVGEGT in the germline V gene. The CDR3 extends over 16 amino acids. In DNA, the CDR3 is TGTGCCAGCAGTTACTCGAAGCGGGAGGGGCATCAGCCCCAGCATTTT. It encodes CASSYSKREGHQPQHF.

This chain uses TRBV18 with TRBJ2-3; the match to TRBD1 covers 8 bases. The CDR3 extends over 15 amino acids. From germline, CDR1 is KGHSH and CDR2 LQKENI. J was trimmed by 3 bases and V by 4 bases; bases with no gene match: 6. In DNA form, the CDR3 reads TGTGCCAGCTCACAAGGGACAGGAGGTACAGATACGCAGTATTTT. Its translation is CASSQGTGGTDTQYF.

This clonotype came up many times. The chain employs TRBV14 and TRBJ2-5, with unresolved D. Between the trimmed V and J ends, which lost 4 bases and 5 bases, there was a span of 8 bases. This CDR3 is built from 12 residues. The germline CDR1 and CDR2 sequences are SGHDN and FVKESK. For the CDR3, the DNA is TGTGCCAGCAGCCGAAACATGGAGACCCAGTACTTC. This gives the protein CASSRNMETQYF. The full variable domain, its missing parts supplied by reference TRBV14 and TRBJ2-5, is EAGVTQFPSHSVIEKGQTVTLRCDPISGHDNLYWYRRVMGKEIKFLLHFVKESKQDESGMPNNRFLAERTGGTYSTLKVQPAELEDSGVYFCASSRNMETQYFGPGTRLLVL.

This clonotype was seen repeatedly, ten times or more. The chain joins TRBV7-2 to TRBJ2-1; 7 nucleotides line up with TRBD2. The V gene end was trimmed by 4 bases and the J gene end by 6 bases; junction bases not matched to a gene: 0. Germline CDR1 and CDR2: SGHTA and FQGNSA. The length of the CDR3 is 12 residues. CDR3 protein: CASSSGGNEQFF. The DNA of the CDR3 is TGTGCCAGCAGCTCGGGGGGCAATGAGCAGTTCTTC.

The chain joins TRBV12-3 or TRBV12-4 to TRBJ2-3; 9 bases fit TRBD1. The CDR3 consists of 17 residues. V dropped 4 bases and J dropped 4; count of bases not matched to a gene: 12. CDR3 sequence (DNA): TGTGCCAGCAGTTCATCCGGGACAGGGACCTATGCAGATACGCAGTATTTT. Translated: CASSSSGTGTYADTQYF.

The rearrangement joins TRBV5-1 to TRBJ2-6; no definite D call. This CDR3 contains 15 residues. Deletions cut 0 bases from V and 0 bases from J, with 4 bases between. Germline V CDR1 and CDR2: SGHRS, YFSETQ. This chain's CDR3 is CASSLAVSGANVLTF. The CDR3 bases are TGCGCCAGCAGCTTGGCGGTCTCTGGGGCCAACGTCCTGACTTTC. The whole variable domain, filled in from reference TRBV5-1 and TRBJ2-6, reads KAGVTQTPRYLIKTRGQQVTLSCSPISGHRSVSWYQQTPGQGLQFLFEYFSETQRNKGNFPGRFSGRQFSNSRSEMNVSTLELGDSALYLCASSLAVSGANVLTFGAGSRLTVL.

This clonotype appeared a few times. The chain recombines TRBV7-2 with TRBJ1-5; unclear D gene. The CDR3 sequence is 13 residues long. V shed 3 bases and J shed 7 bases, with 10 bases lying between them. The germline V gene has CDR1 SGHTA and CDR2 FQGNSA. The CDR3 DNA reads as TGTGCCAGCAGCTTCGGCCTCGAGCAGCCCCAGCATTTT. This translates into CASSFGLEQPQHF.

Ten or more counts support this clonotype. The chain links TRBV29-1 to TRBJ2-3; D ambiguous. This CDR3 is 11 amino acids long. Germline loops: CDR1 SQVTM, CDR2 ANQGSEA. The V and J ends lost 5 bases and 1 base respectively, with 4 bases between them. DNA for the CDR3: TGCAGCGTTTTAGGCACAGATACGCAGTATTTT. This codes for CSVLGTDTQYF.

Many counts were recorded for this clonotype. V and J are TRBV19 and TRBJ2-1; 7 bases agree with TRBD2. The CDR3 loop spans 11 amino acids. J lost 9 bases, V lost 5 bases, and 1 base had no gene match. The germline gives CDR1 LNHDA, CDR2 SQIVND (reference sequence). Here the CDR3 reads CASSSGGEQFF. Here the CDR3 DNA reads TGTGCCAGTAGTTCGGGAGGTGAGCAGTTCTTC.

This sequence joins TRBV3-1 and TRBJ2-2; no firm D call. The CDR3 runs to 15 residues. Per the germline V gene, CDR1 is LGHDT and CDR2 is YNNKEL (reference sequence). Trimming removed 1 base at V and 5 bases at J, with 11 bases between. The CDR3 region has the DNA TGTGCCAGCAGCCAAGGAGCCGGTTCGACCGGGGAGCTGTTTTTT. Translation gives CASSQGAGSTGELFF.

At least ten counts were recorded for this clonotype. The chain recombines TRBV12-3 or TRBV12-4 with TRBJ1-3, with D tentatively TRBD1 (5 bases). Trimming pared 4 bases from V and 0 bases from J, leaving 10 bases between. This CDR3 spans 15 amino acids. The CDR3 sequence: CASSWDGSSGNTIYF. The CDR3 DNA is TGTGCCAGCAGTTGGGACGGTAGCTCTGGAAACACCATATATTTT.

This clonotype was seen at least ten times. The rearrangement uses TRBV29-1 and TRBJ2-7, with D possibly matching TRBD1 (6 bases). The V gene lost 5 bases and the J gene lost 1 base, with 9 bases spanning the gap. Per the germline V gene, CDR1 is SQVTM and CDR2 is ANQGSEA. This CDR3 contains 12 residues. CDR3 sequence (DNA): TGCAGCGTTTACAGGGAATCCTACGAGCAGTACTTC. Translation: CSVYRESYEQYF.

This clonotype was counted between two and nine times. The chain has TRBV25-1 and TRBJ2-5, with D possibly matching TRBD1 (5 bases). Germline-derived CDR1 and CDR2 are MGHDK and SYGVNS. The ends were cut back, 3 bases at V and 0 bases at J, with 14 bases in the middle. CDR3 length: 16 amino acids. The CDR3 DNA is TGTGCCAGCAGTGAGCGCCGGACATCGTACCAAGAGACCCAGTACTTC. Encoded protein: CASSERRTSYQETQYF.

This clonotype was observed many times. The rearrangement joins TRBV5-1 to TRBJ2-1, with 9 bases lining up with TRBD2. The CDR3 loop spans 15 amino acids. Looked up from germline, CDR1 is SGHRS and CDR2 is YFSETQ. J lost 6 bases, V lost 4 bases, and 8 bases had no gene match. CDR3 protein: CASSRSSGNGNEQFF. The CDR3 DNA follows: TGCGCCAGCAGCCGATCTAGCGGGAATGGCAATGAGCAGTTCTTC.

As for this clonotype: Given a much more abundant clone one base away, this may be a read error. The CDR3 protein is CASSFKGNSPLHF. In DNA form, the CDR3 reads TGTGCCAGCAGTTTCAAGGGAAATTCACCCCTCCACTTT. The chain is built from TRBV12-3 or TRBV12-4 and TRBJ1-6, with D unresolved. Trimming stripped 3 bases from V and 7 bases from J, with 7 bases between. The CDR3 has 13 residues.

The chain carries TRBV3-1 and TRBJ2-7; D tentatively fits TRBD1 or TRBD2 (5 bases each). The CDR3 covers 12 residues. From germline, CDR1 is LGHDT and CDR2 YNNKEL (reference sequence). Trimming took off 6 bases at V and 4 bases at J, with 10 bases between the two ends. In DNA, the CDR3 is TGTGCCAGCAGTGTGGGGGAGTACGAGCAGTACTTC. Translation gives CASSVGEYEQYF.

This clonotype was seen repeatedly, ten times or more. This chain links TRBV7-8 with TRBJ2-5, with TRBD1 matching 11 bases. Germline CDR1 is SGHVS and CDR2 is FQNEAQ. With V trimmed by 5 bases and J by 4 bases, 9 bases remained unmatched. This CDR3 contains 16 residues. The CDR3 loop is CASSPSGTGGIETQYF. Written as DNA, the CDR3 is TGTGCCAGCAGCCCGTCCGGGACAGGGGGTATAGAGACCCAGTACTTC.

This clonotype occurred a few times. The chain links TRBV6-1 to TRBJ2-3, with 12 positions matching TRBD2. This CDR3 comprises 15 residues. Unmatched junction bases numbered 6, after V lost 5 bases and J lost 6 bases. Germline CDR1 and CDR2: MNHNS and SASEGT. Here the CDR3 reads CASSIRLAGVDTQYF. The DNA for the CDR3 is TGTGCCAGCAGTATCCGACTAGCGGGGGTGGATACGCAGTATTTT.

In its sample, this clonotype was seen many times. This sequence joins TRBV7-9 and TRBJ1-4; 7 positions match TRBD1. V shed 2 bases and J 4 bases; nucleotides not matched to a gene: 4. There are 15 residues in the CDR3. Germline V gene data show CDR1 as SEHNR and CDR2 as FQNEAQ (reference sequence). The CDR3 is CASSLSGQLNEKLFF. The CDR3 DNA reads as TGTGCCAGCAGCTTATCGGGACAGCTTAATGAAAAACTGTTTTTT.

The rearrangement links TRBV6-2 or TRBV6-3 to TRBJ1-1; 7 positions agree with TRBD1. The ends lost 6 bases at V and 0 bases at J; junction bases unmatched: 4. The CDR3 length is 14 residues. Per germline, CDR1 MNHEY and CDR2 SVGEGT. CDR3 sequence: CASRRQGLNTEAFF. CDR3 sequence (DNA): TGTGCCAGCAGGAGACAGGGACTGAACACTGAAGCTTTCTTT.

This clonotype was detected many times. The chain is built from TRBV5-1 and TRBJ2-5; TRBD2 is a possible D gene (5 bases). V was clipped by 2 bases and J by 0 bases, with 14 bases between them. Germline lookup yields CDR1 SGHRS and CDR2 YFSETQ. This CDR3 is 16 amino acids long. CDR3 sequence reads: CASSFGYGMYQETQYF. The CDR3, as DNA: TGCGCCAGCAGCTTTGGATACGGGATGTACCAAGAGACCCAGTACTTC. Based on the CDR3 plus reference TRBV5-1 and TRBJ2-5, the full variable domain is KAGVTQTPRYLIKTRGQQVTLSCSPISGHRSVSWYQQTPGQGLQFLFEYFSETQRNKGNFPGRFSGRQFSNSRSEMNVSTLELGDSALYLCASSFGYGMYQETQYFGPGTRLLVL.

This clonotype was seen more than once but under ten times. The chain couples TRBV9 to TRBJ2-5, with 8 bases fitting TRBD2. V shed 6 bases, J shed 1 base, and the junction held 8 bases outside the gene matches. Germline V gene lookup returns CDR1 SGDLS and CDR2 YYNGEE. The CDR3 totals 15 residues. The CDR3 here is CASNERGLSQETQYF. The CDR3 DNA reads as TGTGCCAGCAACGAGCGGGGGCTCTCCCAAGAGACCCAGTACTTC.